This TCR beta chain was recorded in a study of T cell repertoires in cytomegalovirus infection. As for the study in general: It can be stated that public TCR beta signatures indicated CMV infection as well as a matching HLA type. Overall study results and limits: CMV carriers having the relevant HLA were flagged by cumulative public TCR beta family frequency. The ex vivo response was dominated by HLA-C-restricted CMV-specific TCR beta clonotypes.

TCRdb itself ran the reads through MiXCR, one entry per CDR3 protein. Altogether 170,000 or so distinct CDR3 sequences are present, around 14% being singletons, with the ten largest covering over 20%. Concerning this clonotype itself: Its antigen is not known.

The length of the CDR3 is 13 residues. Per germline, CDR1 SGHVS and CDR2 FNYEAQ. Trimming stripped 7 bases from V and 3 bases from J, with 11 bases between. This TCR was recovered from a human donor in good health (CMV status not recorded). Some clones in this sample may be carry-over from other donors' samples. The rearrangement links TRBV7-6 to TRBJ2-3; the D gene is possibly TRBD1 (5 bases). Source material: PBMCs. Here the CDR3 DNA reads TGTGCCAGCACATCGACAGTTACAGATACGCAGTATTTT. It encodes CASTSTVTDTQYF.